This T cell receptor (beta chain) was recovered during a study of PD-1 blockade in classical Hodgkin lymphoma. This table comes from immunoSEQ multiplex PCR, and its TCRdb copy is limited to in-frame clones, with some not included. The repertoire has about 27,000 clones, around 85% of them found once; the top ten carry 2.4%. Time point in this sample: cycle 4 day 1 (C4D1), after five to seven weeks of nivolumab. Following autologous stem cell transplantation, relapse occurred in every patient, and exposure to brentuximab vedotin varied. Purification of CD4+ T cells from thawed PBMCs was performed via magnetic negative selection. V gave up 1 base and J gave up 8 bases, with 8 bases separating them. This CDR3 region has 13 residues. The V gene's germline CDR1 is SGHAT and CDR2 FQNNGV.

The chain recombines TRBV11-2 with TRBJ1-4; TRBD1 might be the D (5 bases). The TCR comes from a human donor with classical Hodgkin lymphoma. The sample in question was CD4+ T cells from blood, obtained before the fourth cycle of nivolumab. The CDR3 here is CASSLGDVEKLFF. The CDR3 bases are TGTGCCAGCAGCTTAGGGGACGTAGAAAAACTGTTTTTT.